One TCR beta chain is described in this entry. Using immunoSEQ multiplex PCR, the repertoire was profiled, and TCRdb retains in-frame clones only, with some absent. The sample includes tens of thousands of clones, about 83% of them seen just once. The data are from a study of radiotherapy plus CTLA-4 blockade in lung cancer. The CDR3 has 13 amino acids. Losses at the gene ends were 4 bases for V and 6 bases for J; bases not matched to a gene: 9. The germline V gene has CDR1 GTSNPN and CDR2 SVGIG (reference sequence). The J gene is TRBJ2-7, the V gene TRBV30; 7 bases align to TRBD1. Sequencing used peripheral blood, obtained from a patient treated with radiotherapy plus ipilimumab. This clonotype was sampled from a human donor with non-small cell lung cancer whose response to radiotherapy plus ipilimumab could not be evaluated. The CDR3 loop is CAWMDRDSLEQYF. In DNA, the CDR3 is TGTGCCTGGATGGACCGGGACAGTCTCGAGCAGTACTTC.